The sequence of this TCR beta chain was determined in a study of vaccination and CD4 T cells after COVID-19. With the Oncomine TCR Beta short-read assay, DNA from cultured CD4+ T cells was sequenced. Cultured CD4+ T cells yielded the extracted genomic DNA. MiXCR, run by TCRdb on the PCR reads, gives a single entry per CDR3 protein. Found here are 3,900 or so distinct CDR3 sequences, 17% of them singletons; the top ten hold about 16%. The V gene lost 0 bases and the J gene lost 8 bases, with 15 bases spanning the gap. Germline V gene lookup returns CDR1 SGDLS and CDR2 YYNGEE. This CDR3 has 15 amino acids. This clonotype has only a few counts. Its cognate antigen is unknown. Treatment specified: roughly nine-day PBMC culture with coronavirus spike peptide pools or control peptides (ViraFEST assay). Days 3 and 7 saw half the medium replaced with fresh IL-2 medium.

The V gene is TRBV9, the J gene TRBJ2-1; a possible D gene is TRBD2 (6 bases). Material for sequencing was CD4+ T cells from blood, cultured in vitro. The source is a human donor who had recovered from COVID-19. The CDR3 here is CASSVDAGSVDEQFF. CDR3 DNA: TGTGCCAGCAGCGTAGACGCGGGGTCGGTCGATGAGCAGTTCTTC.